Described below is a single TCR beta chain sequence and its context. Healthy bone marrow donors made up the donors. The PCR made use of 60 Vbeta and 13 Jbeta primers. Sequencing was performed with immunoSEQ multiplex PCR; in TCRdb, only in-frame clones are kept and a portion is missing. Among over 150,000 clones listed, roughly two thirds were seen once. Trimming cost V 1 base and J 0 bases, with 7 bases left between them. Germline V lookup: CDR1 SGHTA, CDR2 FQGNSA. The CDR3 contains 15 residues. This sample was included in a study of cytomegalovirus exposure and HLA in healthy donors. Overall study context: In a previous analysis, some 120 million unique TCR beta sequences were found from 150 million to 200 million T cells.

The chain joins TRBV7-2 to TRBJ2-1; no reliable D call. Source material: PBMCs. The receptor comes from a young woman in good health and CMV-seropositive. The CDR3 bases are TGTGCCAGCAGCTTAGTTCTAGGCTCCTACAATGAGCAGTTCTTC. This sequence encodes CASSLVLGSYNEQFF. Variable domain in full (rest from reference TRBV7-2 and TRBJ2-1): GAGVSQSPSNKVTEKGKDVELRCDPISGHTALYWYRQSLGQGLEFLIYFQGNSAPDKSGLPSDRFSAERTGGSVSTLTIQRTQQEDSAVYLCASSLVLGSYNEQFFGPGTRLTVL.